This TCR beta chain was retrieved from a study of T cells after posttransplantation cyclophosphamide. The data were produced by immunoSEQ multiplex PCR, yet TCRdb's version contains in-frame clones alone and is incomplete. The repertoire holds under 4,500 clones, with just under 70% as singletons. The CDR3 is 14 residues long. Germline V CDR1 and CDR2: SGHNT, YYREEE (reference sequence). V shed 4 bases and J 2 bases; nucleotides not matched to a gene: 6. The clonotype originates from a man aged 45-65 years. V and J are TRBV5-4 and TRBJ2-7; 7 nucleotides align to TRBD1. The sequencing input was memory CD8+ T cells sorted from blood. CDR3 amino acids: CASSPGQAAYEQYF. The CDR3 DNA follows: TGTGCCAGCAGCCCAGGACAGGCTGCCTACGAGCAGTACTTC.